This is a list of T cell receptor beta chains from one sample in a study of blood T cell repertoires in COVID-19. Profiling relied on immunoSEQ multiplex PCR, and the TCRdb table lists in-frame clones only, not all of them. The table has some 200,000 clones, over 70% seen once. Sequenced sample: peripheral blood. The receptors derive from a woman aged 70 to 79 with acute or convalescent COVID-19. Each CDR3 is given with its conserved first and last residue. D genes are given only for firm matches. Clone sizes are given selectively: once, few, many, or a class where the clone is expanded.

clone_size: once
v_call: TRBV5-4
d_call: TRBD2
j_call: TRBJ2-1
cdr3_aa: CASSLVTGGPGEQFF
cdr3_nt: TGTGCCAGCAGCTTGGTAACGGGAGGGCCCGGTGAGCAGTTCTTC

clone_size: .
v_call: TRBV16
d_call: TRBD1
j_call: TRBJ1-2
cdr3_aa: CASSQSSPGTGGGYTF
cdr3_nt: TGTGCCAGCAGCCAGTCCTCCCCCGGGACAGGGGGCGGCTACACCTTC

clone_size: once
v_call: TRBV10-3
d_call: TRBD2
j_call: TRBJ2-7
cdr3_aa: CAISEGGLAGGEQYF
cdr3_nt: TGTGCCATCAGTGAGGGGGGACTAGCGGGAGGGGAGCAGTACTTC

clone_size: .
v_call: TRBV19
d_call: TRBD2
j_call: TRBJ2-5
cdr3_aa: CASSIRLAMGKNQYF
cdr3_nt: TGTGCCAGTAGTATCAGACTAGCGATGGGGAAGAACCAGTACTTC

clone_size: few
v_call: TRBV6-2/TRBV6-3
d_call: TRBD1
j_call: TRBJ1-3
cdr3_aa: CASSRTGTGNTIYF
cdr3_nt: TGTGCCAGCAGTCGGACAGGGACTGGAAACACCATATATTTT

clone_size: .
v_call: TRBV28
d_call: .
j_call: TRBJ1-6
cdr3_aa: CASSLRQEVSPLHF
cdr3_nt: TGTGCCAGCAGTTTAAGGCAGGAGGTATCACCCCTCCACTTT

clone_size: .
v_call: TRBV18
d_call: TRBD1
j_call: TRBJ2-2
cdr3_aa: CASSPSGTGRSGELFF
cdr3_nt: TGTGCCAGCTCACCATCCGGGACAGGGAGATCCGGGGAGCTGTTTTTT

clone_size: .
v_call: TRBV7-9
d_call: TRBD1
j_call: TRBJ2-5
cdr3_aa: CASSPTGGTETQYF
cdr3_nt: TGTGCCAGCAGCCCGACAGGGGGCACGGAGACCCAGTACTTC

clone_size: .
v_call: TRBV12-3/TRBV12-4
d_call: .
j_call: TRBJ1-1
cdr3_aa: CASSPRADKAFF
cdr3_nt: TGTGCCAGCAGCCCCCGTGCGGATAAAGCTTTCTTT

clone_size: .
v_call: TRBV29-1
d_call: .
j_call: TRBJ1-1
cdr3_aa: CSGGWTEAFF
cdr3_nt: TGCAGCGGAGGATGGACTGAAGCTTTCTTT

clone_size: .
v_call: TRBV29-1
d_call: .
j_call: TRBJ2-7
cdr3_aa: CSVDEGKSYEQYF
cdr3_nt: TGCAGCGTTGACGAGGGTAAGTCCTACGAGCAGTACTTC

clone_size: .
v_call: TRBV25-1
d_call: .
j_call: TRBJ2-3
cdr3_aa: CASSEYKGGTDTQYF
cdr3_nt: TGTGCCAGCAGTGAATATAAGGGGGGCACAGATACGCAGTATTTT

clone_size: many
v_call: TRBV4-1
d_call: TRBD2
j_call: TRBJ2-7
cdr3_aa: CASSQERLAGGPYEQYF
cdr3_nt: TGCGCCAGCAGCCAAGAACGGCTAGCGGGAGGGCCCTACGAGCAGTACTTC

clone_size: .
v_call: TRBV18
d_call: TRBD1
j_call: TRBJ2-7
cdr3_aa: CASSPPISTGEDEQYF
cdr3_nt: TGTGCCAGCTCACCACCTATCTCGACAGGGGAGGACGAGCAGTACTTC

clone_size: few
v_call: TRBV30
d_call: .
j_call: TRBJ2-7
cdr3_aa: CAATAGGNYEQYF
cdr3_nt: TGTGCCGCCACGGCAGGGGGGAACTACGAGCAGTACTTC

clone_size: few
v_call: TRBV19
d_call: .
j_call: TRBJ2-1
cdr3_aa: CASSIVGQGYNEQFF
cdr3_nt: TGTGCCAGTAGTATTGTCGGGCAGGGTTACAATGAGCAGTTCTTC

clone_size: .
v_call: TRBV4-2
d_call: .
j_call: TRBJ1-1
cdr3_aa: CASSQAGDGDTEAFF
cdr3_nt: TGTGCCAGCAGCCAGGCGGGAGATGGCGACACTGAAGCTTTCTTT

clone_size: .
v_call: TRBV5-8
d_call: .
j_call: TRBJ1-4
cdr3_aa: CASSWIYSGSANEKLFF
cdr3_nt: TGTGCCAGCAGCTGGATATACTCAGGGTCTGCTAATGAAAAACTGTTTTTT

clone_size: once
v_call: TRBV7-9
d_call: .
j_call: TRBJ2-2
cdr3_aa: CASSLGGGRGTGELFF
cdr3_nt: TGTGCCAGCAGCTTGGGCGGGGGCCGTGGCACCGGGGAGCTGTTTTTT

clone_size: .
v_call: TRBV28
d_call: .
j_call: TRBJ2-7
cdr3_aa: CASSLYGSGRYEQYF
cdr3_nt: TGTGCCAGCAGTTTATACGGGAGTGGACGCTACGAGCAGTACTTC

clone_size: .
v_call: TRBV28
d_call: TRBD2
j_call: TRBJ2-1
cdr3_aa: CASSPLLAGPLNEQFF
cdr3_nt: TGTGCCAGCAGCCCCTTACTAGCGGGACCTTTAAATGAGCAGTTCTTC

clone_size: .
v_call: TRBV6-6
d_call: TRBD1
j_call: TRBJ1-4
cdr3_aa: CASSGLDRGNEKLFF
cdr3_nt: TGTGCCAGCAGCGGACTTGACAGGGGGAATGAAAAACTGTTTTTT

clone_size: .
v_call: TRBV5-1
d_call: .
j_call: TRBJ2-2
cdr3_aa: CASSLGEGGELFF
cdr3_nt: TGCGCCAGCAGCTTGGGTGAGGGCGGGGAGCTGTTTTTT

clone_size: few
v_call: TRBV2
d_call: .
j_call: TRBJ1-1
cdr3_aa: CASSPQWAEAFF
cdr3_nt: TGTGCCAGCAGCCCCCAGTGGGCGGAAGCTTTCTTT

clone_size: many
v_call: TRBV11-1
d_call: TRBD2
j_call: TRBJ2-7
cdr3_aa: CASSLRLAGVYEQYF
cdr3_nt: TGTGCCAGCAGCTTACGGCTAGCGGGAGTCTACGAGCAGTACTTC

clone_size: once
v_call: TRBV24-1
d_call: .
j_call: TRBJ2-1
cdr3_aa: CATSDYPEAYNEQFF
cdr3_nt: TGTGCCACCAGTGATTACCCCGAGGCTTACAATGAGCAGTTCTTC

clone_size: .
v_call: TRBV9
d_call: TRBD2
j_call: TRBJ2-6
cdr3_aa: CASSTRSGGRAGGANVLTF
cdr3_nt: TGTGCCAGCAGCACCCGTTCTGGCGGGAGGGCTGGTGGGGCCAACGTCCTGACTTTC

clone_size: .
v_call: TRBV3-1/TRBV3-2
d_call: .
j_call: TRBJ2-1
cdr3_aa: CASTRSEGPPQFF
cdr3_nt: TGTGCCAGCACCCGGTCGGAGGGACCGCCACAGTTCTTC

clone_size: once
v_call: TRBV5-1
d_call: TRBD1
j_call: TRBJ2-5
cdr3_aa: CASSLWGTGSYQETQYF
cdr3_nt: TGCGCCAGCAGCTTGTGGGGGACAGGATCGTACCAAGAGACCCAGTACTTC

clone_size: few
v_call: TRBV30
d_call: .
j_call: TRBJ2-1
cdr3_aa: CAWSLVMGREQFF
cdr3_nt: TGTGCCTGGAGTCTGGTGATGGGGCGTGAGCAGTTCTTC

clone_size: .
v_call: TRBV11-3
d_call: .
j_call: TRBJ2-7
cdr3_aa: CASSPQGENEQYF
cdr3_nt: TGTGCCAGCAGCCCTCAGGGCGAGAACGAGCAGTACTTC

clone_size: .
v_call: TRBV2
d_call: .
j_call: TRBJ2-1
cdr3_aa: CASRAPGVYNEQFF
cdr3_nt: TGTGCCAGCAGGGCCCCCGGGGTCTACAATGAGCAGTTCTTC

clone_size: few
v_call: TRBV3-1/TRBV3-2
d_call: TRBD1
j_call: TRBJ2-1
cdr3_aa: CASSQGVRGSYNEQFF
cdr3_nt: TGTGCCAGCAGCCAAGGAGTCAGGGGGTCCTACAATGAGCAGTTCTTC

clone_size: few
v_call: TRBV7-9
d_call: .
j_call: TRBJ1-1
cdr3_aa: CASSLGSVAIEGPEAFF
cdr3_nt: TGTGCCAGCAGCTTAGGGAGCGTGGCGATTGAGGGTCCTGAAGCTTTCTTT

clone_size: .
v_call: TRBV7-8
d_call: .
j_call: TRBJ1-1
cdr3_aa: CASSPTRNTEAFF
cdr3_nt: TGTGCCAGCAGTCCGACACGAAACACTGAAGCTTTCTTT

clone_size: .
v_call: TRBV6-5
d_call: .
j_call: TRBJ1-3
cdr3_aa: CASRPPGGAGNTIYF
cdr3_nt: TGTGCCAGCAGACCTCCTGGCGGTGCTGGAAACACCATATATTTT